These T cell receptor beta chains were read from a single sample in a study of blood T cell repertoires in COVID-19. TCRdb's copy holds only in-frame clones and misses some; the assay was immunoSEQ multiplex PCR. Found here are some 31,000 clones, roughly 90% of them singletons; the top ten hold approximately 1.5%. Sequencing used peripheral blood. These receptor sequences come from a man in his 60s with active COVID-19. Each CDR3 is given with its conserved first and last residue. Fields, in order: J gene, clone size, D gene, V gene, CDR3 protein, CDR3 DNA. A D gene is named only where the DNA matches it firmly. Part of the rows lack a size; the others show once, few, many or a class for expanded clones.

TRBJ2-7 - - TRBV19 CASRERARPVGEQYF TGTGCCAGTAGGGAGAGGGCGCGTCCGGTTGGCGAGCAGTACTTC
TRBJ2-1 - - TRBV7-7 CASSLIAGHSYNEQFF TGTGCTAGCAGCTTAATAGCAGGACACTCCTACAATGAGCAGTTCTTC
TRBJ2-7 - - TRBV6-5 CASRTSEDVVHEQYF TGTGCCAGCAGAACCAGCGAGGATGTGGTCCACGAGCAGTACTTC
TRBJ2-7 few TRBD2 TRBV2 CASSPPGLAAYEQYF TGTGCCAGCAGTCCTCCGGGACTAGCCGCCTACGAGCAGTACTTC
TRBJ2-7 - - TRBV9 CASSVRGGYEQYF TGTGCCAGCAGCGTAAGGGGCGGCTACGAGCAGTACTTC
TRBJ1-2 - - TRBV25-1 CASRYKGVPHPLNYGYTF TGTGCCAGCCGTTATAAGGGGGTCCCTCACCCCCTTAACTATGGCTACACCTTC
TRBJ1-4 - - TRBV28 CASSRRDEKLFF TGTGCCAGCAGTCGGCGGGATGAAAAACTGTTTTTT
TRBJ1-2 - - TRBV4-1 CASSREVSNYGYTF TGCGCCAGCAGCCGGGAGGTATCTAACTATGGCTACACCTTC
TRBJ2-7 - TRBD1 TRBV9 CASSGGGQGNEQYF TGTGCCAGCTCGGGGGGAGGACAGGGGAACGAGCAGTACTTC
TRBJ2-3 - - TRBV9 CASSFEASTSTDTQYF TGTGCCAGCAGCTTCGAAGCTAGTACTAGCACAGATACGCAGTATTTT
TRBJ2-1 once TRBD2 TRBV19 CASKIAGGTYNEQFF TGTGCCAGTAAGATAGCGGGGGGAACCTACAATGAGCAGTTCTTC
TRBJ2-2 - TRBD2 TRBV27 CASSPRKAGGPGELFF TGTGCCAGCAGTCCCCGGAAGGCGGGGGGGCCCGGGGAGCTGTTTTTT
TRBJ2-5 - - TRBV19 CASSGFAGRETQYF TGTGCCAGTAGCGGTTTTGCGGGTAGGGAGACCCAGTACTTC
TRBJ1-5 - TRBD1 TRBV24-1 CATSGQGSGNQPQHF TGTGCCACCAGTGGACAGGGATCGGGGAATCAGCCCCAGCATTTT
TRBJ2-7 - - TRBV7-9 CASSLIRGRKYEQYF TGTGCCAGCAGCTTAATCAGGGGAAGAAAGTACGAGCAGTACTTC
TRBJ2-3 - - TRBV6-6 CASSTPHQGGTQYF TGTGCCAGCAGTACCCCCCACCAGGGAGGCACGCAGTATTTT
TRBJ1-1 - TRBD1 TRBV10-2 CASSESRAGTGNPEAFF TGCGCCAGCAGTGAGTCGAGAGCCGGGACAGGGAACCCTGAAGCTTTCTTT
TRBJ2-2 - TRBD2 TRBV11-2 CASSFGGGHTGELFF TGTGCCAGCAGCTTTGGCGGGGGACACACCGGGGAGCTGTTTTTT
TRBJ2-1 - TRBD1 TRBV6-5 CATLTGTYNEQFF TGTGCCACTCTGACAGGGACCTACAATGAGCAGTTCTTC
TRBJ1-2 - TRBD1 TRBV4-2 CASSQGDRGDYGYTF TGTGCCAGCAGCCAAGGGGACAGGGGAGACTATGGCTACACCTTC
TRBJ2-7 - - TRBV7-9 CASSYDTYEQYF TGTGCCAGCAGCTACGACACCTACGAGCAGTACTTC
TRBJ1-5 - - TRBV4-2 CASSQVTGSNQPQHF TGTGCCAGCAGCCAAGTAACAGGTAGCAATCAGCCCCAGCATTTT
TRBJ2-5 - TRBD2 TRBV9 CASSHGGVQETQYF TGTGCCAGCAGCCATGGGGGGGTCCAAGAGACCCAGTACTTC
TRBJ2-3 - - TRBV7-2 CASSAYGEAQYF TGTGCCAGCAGCGCATACGGGGAGGCGCAGTATTTT
TRBJ2-7 - TRBD1 TRBV5-4 CASSPGTGPGEQYF TGTGCCAGCAGTCCCGGGACAGGGCCCGGAGAGCAGTACTTC
TRBJ2-7 once TRBD1 TRBV19 CASSTGQRTYEQYF TGTGCCAGTAGCACGGGACAGCGAACCTACGAGCAGTACTTC
TRBJ2-7 - - TRBV5-4 CASSLDHYEQYF TGTGCCAGCAGCTTGGATCACTACGAGCAGTACTTC
TRBJ2-3 - - TRBV10-1 CASSESAKDTQYF TGCGCCAGCAGTGAGTCAGCCAAGGATACGCAGTATTTT
TRBJ1-2 - - TRBV29-1 CSVKLTTTGYGYTF TGCAGCGTGAAATTAACGACGACAGGCTATGGCTACACCTTC
TRBJ2-7 - - TRBV28 CASSRDKISYEQYF TGTGCCAGTTCACGGGACAAAATTTCCTACGAGCAGTACTTC
TRBJ1-1 - TRBD1 TRBV11-2 CASSPYYRTGRDTEAFF TGTGCCAGCAGCCCATACTACAGGACAGGGCGGGACACTGAAGCTTTCTTT
TRBJ1-4 - TRBD1 TRBV15 CATSKDRGYEKLFF TGTGCCACCAGCAAGGACAGGGGGTACGAAAAACTGTTTTTT
TRBJ1-2 - - TRBV6-5 CASSPGQYGYTF TGTGCCAGCAGTCCTGGACAGTATGGCTACACCTTC
TRBJ2-2 - - TRBV7-3 CASSPGGAGTGELFF TGTGCCAGCAGCCCAGGGGGAGCGGGTACCGGGGAGCTGTTTTTT
TRBJ1-3 once - TRBV11-2 CASRTTRRAPGNTIYF TGTGCCAGCAGGACTACACGGCGGGCGCCTGGAAACACCATATATTTT
TRBJ2-7 once - TRBV11-2 CASSLDLTGEEQYF TGTGCCAGCAGCTTAGATCTGACGGGGGAAGAGCAGTACTTC